Sequencing of this T cell receptor beta chain was carried out in a study of blood T cell repertoires in COVID-19. Background on the study: The analysed material was cDNA or gDNA that came from T cells, B-cell-depleted T cells, or PBMCs.

This clone was seen many times. In the authors' workflow: Estimation of nucleated cell counts was performed using reference gene primer amplification. Repertoires were generated with immunoSEQ multiplex PCR, while TCRdb's copy carries only in-frame clones and drops some. That table gives V, J and clone size, and the DNA gave D and trimming. In the table there are more than 150,000 clones, 80% to 90% of which are singletons. The specimen was peripheral blood. The source is a man between 60 and 75 years old with acute or convalescent COVID-19.

The CDR3, as DNA: TGTGCCAGCAGCTTGGTGGGCTACCCAGATACGCAGTATTTT. Its protein is CASSLVGYPDTQYF. The gene calls are TRBV7-9 and TRBJ2-3; D is uncertain. The CDR3 is 14 residues long. V lost 3 bases, J lost 4 bases, and 11 bases lay in between. Germline V gene lookup returns CDR1 SEHNR and CDR2 FQNEAQ (reference sequence).